Listed below are T cell receptor beta chains from one sample, sequenced in a study of regulatory T cells in long-lasting Graves disease. TCRdb reprocessed the multiplex PCR reads via MiXCR and lists one record per CDR3 protein. The data contain roughly 510,000 distinct CDR3 sequences, 15% to 20% of them seen just once; the ten biggest clones take up 12%. This sample was also put to use in a study of T cells in Graves' hyperthyroidism and ophthalmopathy.

Source: peripheral blood mononuclear cells (PBMCs), taken at new diagnosis, from a patient treated with antithyroid drugs. These receptor sequences come from a man aged 18 to 29 with Graves disease. CDR3s include the opening cysteine and the closing phenylalanine or tryptophan. Each record gives: V gene, clone size, J gene, D gene, CDR3 DNA, CDR3 protein. D genes are given only for firm matches. Part of the rows lack a size; the others show once, few, many or a class for expanded clones.

V gene: TRBV30
clone size: many
J gene: TRBJ2-7
D gene: NA
CDR3 DNA: TGTGCCTGGGTTACGAAGACACCGAACTACGAGCAGTACTTC
CDR3 protein: CAWVTKTPNYEQYF

V gene: TRBV18
clone size: many
J gene: TRBJ2-7
D gene: TRBD1
CDR3 DNA: TGTGCCAGCTCCACAGGGGGCTCGTACGAGCAGTACTTC
CDR3 protein: CASSTGGSYEQYF

V gene: TRBV5-1
clone size: NA
J gene: TRBJ2-2
D gene: TRBD2
CDR3 DNA: TGCGCCAGCAGCTGGGGACTAGCGGGAGATACCTTGAGGGCGAACACCGGGGAGCTGTTTTTT
CDR3 protein: CASSWGLAGDTLRANTGELFF

V gene: TRBV12-3/TRBV12-4
clone size: many
J gene: TRBJ1-2
D gene: NA
CDR3 DNA: TGTGCCAGCCTCCGGGACGCAATCTATGGCTACACCTTC
CDR3 protein: CASLRDAIYGYTF

V gene: TRBV6-1
clone size: NA
J gene: TRBJ2-1
D gene: TRBD2
CDR3 DNA: TGTGCCAGCAGCCCGGTAGCGGGAGTGTCGCAGTTCTTC
CDR3 protein: CASSPVAGVSQFF

V gene: TRBV19
clone size: few
J gene: TRBJ2-1
D gene: TRBD2
CDR3 DNA: TGTGCCAGTAGTATAGATCAGCTAGCGGGGTACAATGAGCAGTTCTTC
CDR3 protein: CASSIDQLAGYNEQFF

V gene: TRBV28
clone size: many
J gene: TRBJ1-5
D gene: NA
CDR3 DNA: TGTGCCAGCACTATCGGGGTGAGCAATCAGCCCCAGCATTTT
CDR3 protein: CASTIGVSNQPQHF

V gene: TRBV7-9
clone size: few
J gene: TRBJ2-5
D gene: TRBD2
CDR3 DNA: TGTGCCAGCAGCTTAAAGGTGGGGGCGGGAGGTGACCAAGAGACCCAGTACTTC
CDR3 protein: CASSLKVGAGGDQETQYF

V gene: TRBV7-9
clone size: many
J gene: TRBJ1-2
D gene: TRBD1
CDR3 DNA: TGTGCCAGCAGCTTAGCCCCTCGACAGGGTGATGGCTACACCTTC
CDR3 protein: CASSLAPRQGDGYTF

V gene: TRBV10-1
clone size: few
J gene: TRBJ2-3
D gene: TRBD1
CDR3 DNA: TGCGCCAGCAGTGAGCCGGGACAGGGTGCCGATACGCAGTATTTT
CDR3 protein: CASSEPGQGADTQYF